This is a list of T cell receptor beta chains from one sample in a study of cytomegalovirus exposure and HLA in healthy donors. Profiling relied on immunoSEQ multiplex PCR, and the TCRdb table lists in-frame clones only, not all of them. The data contain over 200,000 clones, over 65% of them singletons. The specimen sequenced was PBMCs. Receptor source: a woman aged 18-29 years in good health and CMV-seronegative. The CDR3 runs from the conserved cysteine through the conserved F or W. A D gene is named only where the DNA matches it firmly.

v_gene: TRBV11-2; d_gene: TRBD2; j_gene: TRBJ2-1; CDR3aa: CASSFGSGSNEQFF
v_gene: TRBV5-4; d_gene: TRBD2; j_gene: TRBJ2-5; CDR3aa: CASSQLAGVQETQYF
v_gene: TRBV9; d_gene: -; j_gene: TRBJ2-1; CDR3aa: CASSARSTSAIYNEQFF
v_gene: TRBV19; d_gene: TRBD2; j_gene: TRBJ2-7; CDR3aa: CASRLAGGSYEQYF
v_gene: TRBV6-1; d_gene: -; j_gene: TRBJ1-5; CDR3aa: CASSETRNYQPQHF
v_gene: TRBV28; d_gene: TRBD1; j_gene: TRBJ1-1; CDR3aa: CATHWGQLNTEAFF
v_gene: TRBV27; d_gene: -; j_gene: TRBJ2-5; CDR3aa: CASSDQRIETQYF
v_gene: TRBV7-9; d_gene: TRBD1; j_gene: TRBJ1-3; CDR3aa: CASSSPAWTGTSSGNTIYF
v_gene: TRBV10-1; d_gene: TRBD2; j_gene: TRBJ2-7; CDR3aa: CASSEDRTSGRFGYEQYF
v_gene: TRBV5-1; d_gene: -; j_gene: TRBJ1-1; CDR3aa: CASSLDGNRNTEAFF
v_gene: TRBV7-2; d_gene: -; j_gene: TRBJ1-2; CDR3aa: CASSFANLIYGYTF
v_gene: TRBV7-2; d_gene: -; j_gene: TRBJ1-5; CDR3aa: CASSRGQFNQPQHF
v_gene: TRBV9; d_gene: TRBD1; j_gene: TRBJ1-1; CDR3aa: CASSITGDTEAFF
v_gene: TRBV7-8; d_gene: -; j_gene: TRBJ1-5; CDR3aa: CASSLALGNNQPQHF
v_gene: TRBV4-1; d_gene: TRBD2; j_gene: TRBJ2-3; CDR3aa: CASSQDGGASDTQYF
v_gene: TRBV27; d_gene: -; j_gene: TRBJ1-2; CDR3aa: CASGGPYGYTF
v_gene: TRBV2; d_gene: TRBD2; j_gene: TRBJ2-1; CDR3aa: CASIDPRASGGRYNEQFF
v_gene: TRBV4-1; d_gene: -; j_gene: TRBJ2-3; CDR3aa: CASSQDFSGRGSTDTQYF
v_gene: TRBV18; d_gene: -; j_gene: TRBJ2-1; CDR3aa: CASSPAGSSYNEQFF
v_gene: TRBV27; d_gene: TRBD2; j_gene: TRBJ2-1; CDR3aa: CASSPGTSGVEQFF
v_gene: TRBV28; d_gene: -; j_gene: TRBJ1-1; CDR3aa: CASTPRGRGTEAFF
v_gene: TRBV5-1; d_gene: -; j_gene: TRBJ1-3; CDR3aa: CASSLNSGNTIYF
v_gene: TRBV7-6; d_gene: TRBD2; j_gene: TRBJ2-7; CDR3aa: CASSRGGGFSYEQYF
v_gene: TRBV5-6; d_gene: -; j_gene: TRBJ1-1; CDR3aa: CASSLPGSVEAFF
v_gene: TRBV18; d_gene: TRBD1; j_gene: TRBJ1-2; CDR3aa: CASSPGQLYGYTF
v_gene: TRBV30; d_gene: -; j_gene: TRBJ1-1; CDR3aa: CAWIGRHQKGEAFF
v_gene: TRBV14; d_gene: -; j_gene: TRBJ1-2; CDR3aa: CASSPQGNYGYTF
v_gene: TRBV29-1; d_gene: -; j_gene: TRBJ1-4; CDR3aa: CSVDAGATGKGEKLFF
v_gene: TRBV13; d_gene: TRBD2; j_gene: TRBJ2-2; CDR3aa: CASSRITSGGGTGELFF
v_gene: TRBV27; d_gene: TRBD2; j_gene: TRBJ2-7; CDR3aa: CASSLSPTPGLAGYEQYF
v_gene: TRBV9; d_gene: TRBD1; j_gene: TRBJ2-7; CDR3aa: CASSVGGQAYEQYF
v_gene: TRBV14; d_gene: -; j_gene: TRBJ1-1; CDR3aa: CASSLQGNTEAFF
v_gene: TRBV27; d_gene: TRBD1; j_gene: TRBJ2-1; CDR3aa: CASRTLGTGTNEQFF
v_gene: TRBV6-6; d_gene: -; j_gene: TRBJ1-4; CDR3aa: CASRPRTEPREKLFF
v_gene: TRBV6-5; d_gene: -; j_gene: TRBJ2-2; CDR3aa: CASRNWGSNTGELFF
v_gene: TRBV28; d_gene: -; j_gene: TRBJ1-2; CDR3aa: CASSFSGAGYTF
v_gene: TRBV13; d_gene: -; j_gene: TRBJ2-7; CDR3aa: CASSSPTDPGEQYF
v_gene: TRBV5-1; d_gene: -; j_gene: TRBJ2-2; CDR3aa: CASSLTVTGELFF
v_gene: TRBV6-5; d_gene: TRBD1; j_gene: TRBJ1-3; CDR3aa: CASRGQGRNTIYF
v_gene: TRBV7-2; d_gene: -; j_gene: TRBJ2-3; CDR3aa: CASSLSAPSTDTQYF
v_gene: TRBV4-1; d_gene: -; j_gene: TRBJ1-2; CDR3aa: CASSQGQGDGGYTF
v_gene: TRBV5-5; d_gene: -; j_gene: TRBJ1-4; CDR3aa: CASSWVGGTANEKLFF
v_gene: TRBV27; d_gene: -; j_gene: TRBJ2-7; CDR3aa: CASSFSRQSYEQYF
v_gene: TRBV4-1; d_gene: TRBD1; j_gene: TRBJ1-3; CDR3aa: CASSPTGDGNTIYF
v_gene: TRBV5-6; d_gene: -; j_gene: TRBJ2-1; CDR3aa: CASSLAGVAAGQNEQFF
v_gene: TRBV27; d_gene: -; j_gene: TRBJ2-1; CDR3aa: CASSFKPVADNEQFF
v_gene: TRBV30; d_gene: -; j_gene: TRBJ1-1; CDR3aa: CAWSVLGGSEAFF
v_gene: TRBV10-3; d_gene: -; j_gene: TRBJ1-1; CDR3aa: CAIQEQGMGDTEAFF
v_gene: TRBV6-6; d_gene: TRBD1; j_gene: TRBJ1-1; CDR3aa: CASSPDRALNTEAFF
v_gene: TRBV5-5; d_gene: -; j_gene: TRBJ2-6; CDR3aa: CASSPLAGANVLTF
v_gene: TRBV7-8; d_gene: TRBD2; j_gene: TRBJ2-2; CDR3aa: CASRRTSGNTGELFF
v_gene: TRBV7-2; d_gene: TRBD2; j_gene: TRBJ2-1; CDR3aa: CASSLSGSNEQFF
v_gene: TRBV4-2; d_gene: TRBD2; j_gene: TRBJ2-1; CDR3aa: CASSTPSGGAYNEQFF
v_gene: TRBV7-6; d_gene: -; j_gene: TRBJ2-3; CDR3aa: CATSSLASSTDTQYF
v_gene: TRBV5-1; d_gene: TRBD2; j_gene: TRBJ2-1; CDR3aa: CASSSNRLAEGNEQFF
v_gene: TRBV28; d_gene: TRBD1; j_gene: TRBJ1-1; CDR3aa: CASSRSTGPGTEAFF
v_gene: TRBV11-2; d_gene: -; j_gene: TRBJ1-4; CDR3aa: CASSLGLISTNEKLFF
v_gene: TRBV18; d_gene: -; j_gene: TRBJ1-2; CDR3aa: CASSPQGQLYGYTF
v_gene: TRBV27; d_gene: -; j_gene: TRBJ2-1; CDR3aa: CASSLWTAPTYNEQFF
v_gene: TRBV5-4; d_gene: TRBD1; j_gene: TRBJ1-3; CDR3aa: CASSIDRVRLCWLNGNTIYF